These 21 T cell receptor beta chains share one sample of origin, sequenced in a study of blood T cell repertoires in COVID-19. Sequencing used immunoSEQ multiplex PCR; TCRdb keeps in-frame clones, though not all of them. The repertoire holds 95,000 to 150,000 clones, roughly 85% seen once, with less than 5% in the top ten. Specimen: peripheral blood. The receptors were gathered from a man aged 35 to 55 with acute or convalescent COVID-19.

The chain has TRBV5-1 and TRBJ1-4; 8 bases fit TRBD1. J gave up 6 bases and V 0 bases, and 7 bases lay outside the gene matches. The CDR3 spans 16 residues. Germline-derived CDR1 and CDR2 are SGHRS and YFSETQ. CDR3 coding DNA: TGCGCCAGCAGCTTGGGTTCAGGACAGGGTCATGAAAAACTGTTTTTT. This translates into CASSLGSGQGHEKLFF. Drawing the rest from reference TRBV5-1 and TRBJ1-4, the complete variable domain is KAGVTQTPRYLIKTRGQQVTLSCSPISGHRSVSWYQQTPGQGLQFLFEYFSETQRNKGNFPGRFSGRQFSNSRSEMNVSTLELGDSALYLCASSLGSGQGHEKLFFGSGTQLSVL.

The chain couples TRBV7-3 to TRBJ2-1; 8 positions agree with TRBD1. The V gene end was trimmed by 5 bases and the J gene end by 4 bases; junction bases not matched to a gene: 4. The CDR3 consists of 14 residues. The germline gives CDR1 SGHTA, CDR2 FQGTGA. The CDR3 protein is CASSQTGGYNEQFF. As DNA, the CDR3 is TGTGCCAGCAGCCAAACAGGGGGTTACAATGAGCAGTTCTTC. The full variable domain, with the rest looked up from reference TRBV7-3 and TRBJ2-1, is GAGVSQTPSNKVTEKGKYVELRCDPISGHTALYWYRQSLGQGPEFLIYFQGTGAADDSGLPNDRFFAVRPEGSVSTLKIQRTERGDSAVYLCASSQTGGYNEQFFGPGTRLTVL.

The chain combines TRBV27 with TRBJ1-1; D gene unclear. Trimming left V 10 bases short and J 1 base short, with 13 bases between. The germline V gene has CDR1 MNHEY and CDR2 SMNVEV (reference sequence). The length of the CDR3 is 13 residues. In DNA form, the CDR3 reads TGTGCCACCTTGGGTTCAGGGAACACTGAAGCTTTCTTT. It yields the protein CATLGSGNTEAFF.

V gene TRBV10-3 combines with J gene TRBJ1-1, with 8 bases fitting TRBD1. The V gene's germline CDR1 is ENHRY and CDR2 SYGVKD. This CDR3 spans 15 amino acids. The ends lost 2 bases at V and 2 bases at J; junction bases unmatched: 4. CDR3 bases: TGTGCCATCAGTGAGGTCGGACAGGGTAACACTGAAGCTTTCTTT. Protein sequence: CAISEVGQGNTEAFF.

V is TRBV10-3 and J is TRBJ2-2; D is unclear. The germline V gene has CDR1 ENHRY and CDR2 SYGVKD. The CDR3 loop spans 13 amino acids. The V gene lost 7 bases and the J gene lost 5 bases, with 11 bases spanning the gap. CDR3 amino acids: CAIKPHDTGELFF. CDR3 nucleotide sequence: TGTGCCATCAAGCCCCACGATACCGGGGAGCTGTTTTTT.

The chain carries TRBV27 and TRBJ2-7; no reliable D call. Germline V gene data show CDR1 as MNHEY and CDR2 as SMNVEV (reference sequence). This CDR3 spans 15 amino acids. With 6 bases removed from V and 4 bases from J, the gap between germline ends came to 19 bases. The CDR3 loop is CASRFQAAGTYEQYF. The CDR3 DNA sequence: TGTGCCAGCAGATTCCAGGCTGCAGGTACGTACGAGCAGTACTTC.

This chain uses TRBV5-1 with TRBJ2-2; 8 nucleotides agree with TRBD1. J gave up 1 base and V 7 bases, and 9 bases lay outside the gene matches. The CDR3 length is 16 residues. Germline V gene lookup returns CDR1 SGHRS and CDR2 YFSETQ. The CDR3 nucleotides read TGCGCCAGCCGCATACCGGGACAGGTGAACACCGGGGAGCTGTTTTTT. This encodes CASRIPGQVNTGELFF.

The chain uses TRBV24-1 and TRBJ1-2, with TRBD1 as a possible D gene (5 bases). CDR3 length: 13 residues. V was clipped by 3 bases and J by 7 bases, with 11 bases between them. The germline V gene encodes CDR1 KGHDR and CDR2 SFDVKD. The DNA of the CDR3 is TGTGCCACCAGTGATGGGTCAGGGCTTGGCTACACCTTC. It is translated as CATSDGSGLGYTF.

This sequence joins TRBV19 and TRBJ2-1; 14 nucleotides line up with TRBD2. Germline assignment: CDR1 LNHDA and CDR2 SQIVND (reference sequence). V lost 3 bases, J lost 9 bases, and 7 bases stayed unmatched. The CDR3 loop spans 16 amino acids. CDR3 amino acids: CASSILTSGGAGEQFF. The CDR3 bases are TGTGCCAGTAGTATCCTGACTAGCGGGGGGGCCGGTGAGCAGTTCTTC.

The chain carries TRBV19 and TRBJ1-4, with a possible D match to TRBD1 (5 bases). V lost 5 bases to trimming and J lost 5 bases, with 12 bases between them. Per the germline V gene, CDR1 is LNHDA and CDR2 is SQIVND (reference sequence). The CDR3 loop spans 14 amino acids. CDR3 loop: CASSVRVTNEKLFF. CDR3 DNA: TGTGCCAGTAGTGTCAGGGTAACAAATGAAAAACTGTTTTTT.

DNA of the CDR3: TGTGCCAGCAGCTTAGCTAGCGCCGGGGAGCTGTTTTTT. Protein: CASSLASAGELFF. This rearrangement joins TRBV11-3 to TRBJ2-2, with D possibly matching TRBD2 (6 bases). V lost 1 base and J 6 bases, leaving 6 bases between the germline ends. CDR1 SGHNT and CDR2 YENEEA come from the germline V gene. The CDR3 spans 13 residues. The full variable domain, its missing parts supplied by reference TRBV11-3 and TRBJ2-2, is EAGVVQSPRYKIIEKKQPVAFWCNPISGHNTLYWYLQNLGQGPELLIRYENEEAVDDSQLPKDRFSAERLKGVDSTLKIQPAELGDSAVYLCASSLASAGELFFGEGSRLTVL.

This clone came up a few times. The J gene is TRBJ2-7, the V gene TRBV30; 8 nucleotides line up with TRBD2. Germline V CDR1 and CDR2: GTSNPN, SVGIG (reference sequence). Trimming cost V 0 bases and J 6 bases; bases outside gene matches: 4. The CDR3 has 13 amino acids. In DNA, the CDR3 is TGTGCCTGGAGTGTACGGGGGGGCGGCGAGCAGTACTTC. Residues: CAWSVRGGGEQYF.

This chain joins TRBV30 and TRBJ1-4, with D possibly TRBD1 on 5 matching bases. This CDR3 is 13 amino acids long. Germline V gene lookup returns CDR1 GTSNPN and CDR2 SVGIG (reference sequence). V gave up 8 bases and J gave up 7 bases, with 17 bases separating them. CDR3 sequence reads: CAVLGTGGEKLFF. The CDR3 nucleotides read TGTGCCGTACTCGGGACGGGGGGTGAAAAACTGTTTTTT.

This rearrangement joins TRBV7-2 to TRBJ1-1; D not certain. With 4 bases removed from V and 4 bases from J, the gap between germline ends came to 13 bases. CDR1 is SGHTA, CDR2 FQGNSA, per germline. The CDR3 contains 14 residues. The CDR3 DNA reads as TGTGCCAGCAGCTCACCGACCCCGGGCACTGAAGCTTTCTTT. It translates to CASSSPTPGTEAFF.

This chain links TRBV9 with TRBJ1-2; 7 positions match TRBD1. The germline V gene encodes CDR1 SGDLS and CDR2 YYNGEE. The CDR3 has 15 residues. The V gene end was trimmed by 1 base and the J gene end by 4 bases; junction bases not matched to a gene: 7. In DNA form, the CDR3 reads TGTGCCAGCAGCGTACTAGGGGACAGCTCCTATGGCTACACCTTC. It is translated as CASSVLGDSSYGYTF.

This chain joins TRBV7-6 and TRBJ1-1; maybe TRBD1 (6 bases). The CDR3 sequence is 14 residues long. V was pared by 7 bases and J by 2 bases, with 14 bases between. Germline-derived CDR1 and CDR2 are SGHVS and FNYEAQ. This CDR3 reads CASTRDTYNTEAFF. The DNA of the CDR3 is TGTGCCAGCACCAGGGACACATATAACACTGAAGCTTTCTTT.

The chain joins TRBV5-1 to TRBJ2-7, with 8 nucleotides matching TRBD1. This CDR3 comprises 14 residues. CDR1 is SGHRS, CDR2 YFSETQ, per germline. J gave up 2 bases and V 1 base, and 2 bases lay outside the gene matches. CDR3 sequence: CASSLTGGTYEQYF. In DNA, the CDR3 is TGCGCCAGCAGCTTGACAGGGGGTACCTACGAGCAGTACTTC.

The chain has TRBV3-1 (or the pseudogene TRBV3-2) and TRBJ1-2; 8 bases agree with TRBD1. The CDR3 runs to 14 residues. Trimming took 4 bases from V and 6 from J; bases not matched to a gene: 7. Germline V gene data show CDR1 as LGHDT and CDR2 as YNNKEL (reference sequence). Here the CDR3 reads CASSPSDRADGYTF. As DNA, the CDR3 is TGTGCCAGCAGCCCCTCGGACAGGGCAGATGGCTACACCTTC.

The V and J genes are TRBV10-2 and TRBJ1-5; the D gene is possibly TRBD1 (6 bases). CDR1 and CDR2 (germline): WSHSY, SAAADI. This CDR3 region has 14 residues. With 2 bases removed from V and 5 bases from J, the gap between germline ends came to 10 bases. CDR3 nucleotides: TGCGCCAGCAGTGAGAGGGCAGGGGATCAGCCCCAGCATTTT. It encodes CASSERAGDQPQHF.

This clone was observed a few times. V gene TRBV19 combines with J gene TRBJ2-7; 14 bases line up with TRBD2. Looked up from germline, CDR1 is LNHDA and CDR2 is SQIVND (reference sequence). CDR3 length: 16 residues. Trimming removed 5 bases from V and 2 bases from J; junction bases left unmatched: 5. CDR3 loop: CASSGTSGRLTYEQYF. The CDR3 DNA reads TGTGCCAGTAGTGGGACTAGCGGGAGACTGACCTACGAGCAGTACTTC.

The gene calls are TRBV5-1 and TRBJ1-5; D perhaps matches TRBD1 (5 bases). The CDR3 is 15 residues long. Germline V gene lookup returns CDR1 SGHRS and CDR2 YFSETQ. The V gene lost 4 bases and the J gene lost 2 bases, with 13 bases spanning the gap. CDR3 nucleotide sequence: TGCGCCAGCAGCCCGGGGGTTTTGGGCAATCAGCCCCAGCATTTT. Amino acids: CASSPGVLGNQPQHF.